The rows below give T cell receptor beta chains drawn from one sample of a study of T cell responses to AZD1222 COVID-19 vaccine. The table came from immunoSEQ multiplex PCR; TCRdb's copy has only in-frame clones and leaves some out. Of 100,000 to 150,000 clones in the sample, more than 75% were seen once. The sequencing here drew on peripheral blood, taken on day 0 of AZD1222 vaccination. Every receptor here comes from an adult in good health. Both conserved end residues are part of each CDR3. The D gene is left open where the match is weak. Rows give clone size only sometimes, using once, few, many, or a class for an expanded clone.

NA,NA,TRBV21-1,TRBJ2-3,CASSDEICGVSDTQYF,TGTGCCAGCAGCGATGAAATATGTGGGGTTTCAGATACGCAGTATTTT
NA,NA,TRBV28,TRBJ1-1,CASSPMNTEAFF,TGTGCCAGCAGCCCTATGAACACTGAAGCTTTCTTT
NA,TRBD2,TRBV14,TRBJ2-7,CASSPVGGGPHEQYF,TGTGCCAGCAGCCCCGTCGGGGGGGGTCCTCACGAGCAGTACTTC
once,NA,TRBV7-2,TRBJ1-1,CASSLVFVNTEAFF,TGTGCCAGCAGCTTAGTCTTTGTGAACACTGAAGCTTTCTTT
NA,NA,TRBV21-1,TRBJ2-7,CASSYQIWPSLGEQYF,TGTGCCAGCAGCTATCAAATCTGGCCCTCGTTGGGCGAGCAGTACTTC
NA,NA,TRBV24-1,TRBJ2-1,CATSGGNEQFF,TGTGCCACCAGCGGGGGAAATGAGCAGTTCTTC
NA,TRBD1,TRBV15,TRBJ1-3,CATSWGQGNTIYF,TGTGCCACCAGCTGGGGACAGGGAAACACCATATATTTT
NA,TRBD1,TRBV24-1,TRBJ1-1,CATGGQWLRDTEAFF,TGTGCCACCGGGGGACAGTGGCTGAGAGACACTGAAGCTTTCTTT
NA,NA,TRBV7-2,TRBJ2-7,CASSLVPSSKYEQYF,TGTGCCAGCAGCTTAGTACCCAGTTCCAAATACGAGCAGTACTTC
once,NA,TRBV2,TRBJ1-6,CASSVQGNNSPLHF,TGTGCCAGCAGTGTGCAGGGCAATAATTCACCCCTCCACTTT
NA,TRBD1,TRBV4-1,TRBJ2-7,CASSPPGQGSYEQYF,TGCGCCAGCAGCCCTCCGGGACAGGGTTCCTACGAGCAGTACTTC
NA,NA,TRBV18,TRBJ2-1,CASSLARSSYNEQFF,TGTGCCAGCTCACTTGCCAGAAGCTCCTACAATGAGCAGTTCTTC
NA,TRBD1,TRBV5-8,TRBJ2-3,CASSGGTGVTDTQYF,TGTGCCAGCAGCGGAGGGACAGGGGTGACAGATACGCAGTATTTT
few,NA,TRBV2,TRBJ2-7,CASRDRDSTSYEQYF,TGTGCCAGCAGAGACAGGGACTCAACATCCTACGAGCAGTACTTC
NA,TRBD1,TRBV15,TRBJ1-2,CASSEEGAPGYTF,TGTGCCTCCTCCGAAGAGGGGGCGCCTGGCTACACCTTC
once,TRBD1,TRBV5-6,TRBJ2-5,CASSYGQGETQYF,TGTGCCAGCAGCTACGGACAGGGTGAGACCCAGTACTTC
NA,NA,TRBV2,TRBJ2-7,CASSEEELHVEQYF,TGTGCCAGCAGTGAAGAGGAGTTACATGTTGAGCAGTACTTC
once,NA,TRBV18,TRBJ2-5,CASSPGQSQETQYF,TGTGCCAGCTCTCCAGGACAGTCGCAAGAGACCCAGTACTTC
NA,NA,TRBV7-2,TRBJ2-1,CASSSYGGRYNEQFF,TGTGCCAGCAGCTCATACGGGGGCAGGTACAATGAGCAGTTCTTC
NA,NA,TRBV28,TRBJ2-7,CASRGWRSYEQYF,TGTGCCAGCAGGGGCTGGCGGTCCTACGAGCAGTACTTC
NA,TRBD2,TRBV14,TRBJ2-3,CASSQGGGSITDTQYF,TGTGCCAGCAGCCAAGGGGGGGGGAGCATCACAGATACGCAGTATTTT
NA,NA,TRBV7-9,TRBJ2-1,CASSPGSFYNEQFF,TGTGCCAGCAGCCCGGGCTCTTTTTACAATGAGCAGTTCTTC
NA,NA,TRBV18,TRBJ1-2,CASSPTDPDLLRVTGDGYTF,TGTGCCAGCTCACCTACCGATCCAGACCTTCTCAGGGTCACAGGAGATGGCTACACCTTC
NA,TRBD2,TRBV11-3,TRBJ2-1,CASSSEFSGIFF,TGTGCCAGCAGCTCGGAATTCAGCGGGATCTTCTTC
NA,NA,TRBV7-9,TRBJ2-4,CASSLGGRWIAKNIQYF,TGTGCCAGCAGCTTAGGGGGCCGGTGGATAGCCAAAAACATTCAGTACTTC
once,NA,TRBV2,TRBJ2-2,CASEPARRVGELFF,TGTGCCAGCGAGCCCGCCCGTAGGGTCGGGGAGCTGTTTTTT
NA,TRBD1,TRBV5-1,TRBJ2-5,CASSPQGVVTQYF,TGCGCCAGCAGCCCACAGGGGGTTGTGACCCAGTACTTC
NA,NA,TRBV6-5,TRBJ1-1,CASSRTDSLRTEAFF,TGTGCCAGCAGTCGAACGGACAGCCTCCGGACTGAAGCTTTCTTT
NA,NA,TRBV2,TRBJ1-6,CAGGGESSYNSPLHF,TGTGCCGGGGGAGGGGAGAGCTCCTATAATTCACCCCTCCACTTT
NA,TRBD1,TRBV11-2,TRBJ2-7,CASSPVNRGRGLIYEQYF,TGTGCCAGCAGCCCCGTCAACAGGGGGCGCGGACTAATATACGAGCAGTACTTC
NA,TRBD2,TRBV6-5,TRBJ2-7,CASSLSGTDSSYEQYF,TGTGCCAGCAGTTTAAGCGGGACGGATAGCTCCTACGAGCAGTACTTC
once,NA,TRBV7-6,TRBJ2-7,CASSLTPGRTSYEQYF,TGTGCCAGCAGCTTAACTCCGGGACGGACATCCTACGAGCAGTACTTC